This T cell receptor (beta chain) was profiled in a study of neurological immune-mediated disorders (dated by TCRdb to about 2019). Background on the whole study: The study compared peripheral blood TCR-beta repertoires of HTLV-I-associated myelopathy (HAM/TSP) patients, multiple sclerosis patients and healthy controls using UMI-based sequencing. The 90 to 120 TCR-beta libraries covered PBMC samples along with longitudinal samples, technical triplicates, and paired sorted CD4+ and CD8+ T-cell subsets. Longitudinal HAM/TSP and healthy donors were sampled at 3 time-points each (roughly 3-40 month intervals). The cohort included some 66 subjects: about 15 with HAM/TSP, roughly 35 with multiple sclerosis, and around 20 healthy controls. Points the paper makes about the study in general: TCR clonal expansion was greatest in HAM/TSP patients and smallest in MS patients, who ranked below even healthy controls. No identical CDR3 amino acid sequences were found to be shared among expanded clones across subjects, suggesting that TCR-beta repertoires were private in all groups.

CDR1 and CDR2 (MDHEN, SYDVKM) derive from the germline V gene. Spanning cysteine to phenylalanine, the CDR3 consists of 17 amino acids. CDR3 DNA is the only sequence kept; it has 51 bases, read in frame from the first base. The junction carries 20 bases between V and J, which are trimmed by 4 bases and 1 base respectively. To synthesize cDNA, template-switch 5'RACE was performed with a primer carrying a 10-nucleotide random unique molecular identifier so that each TCR transcript was tagged. Every sequencing run yielded over 180 million TCR-beta sequences covering 15-18 subjects. Total RNA was extracted with the RNeasy kit. The KAPA Real-time Library Amplification kit was used to amplify TCR-beta VDJ regions with primers targeting the TCR constant region and the 5'RACE anchor. A first PCR added sample indexes and Illumina adaptors, and a second PCR then raised library yield. The roughly 650 bp TCR product was size-selected on a 2% E-gel SizeSelection system after Ampure bead purification. Before pooling, library quality was assessed on a Bioanalyzer, concentration was determined with Qubit, and library quantification was performed with the Kapa Library Quantification kit. Paired-end 2 x 150 bp sequencing of the libraries was performed on an Illumina HiSeq 2500. To increase sequence diversity, about 25-31% phiX was spiked into each library pool. The authors' analysis ran thus. The UMI-based MiGEC pipeline processed quality-filtered reads and removed over 75% of raw TCR sequences during error correction. IMGT germline references were used for aligning VDJ genes, and each clonotype was defined as a unique CDR3 amino acid sequence together with its V-J genes. VDJtools evaluated clonal expansion, Shannon diversity and CDR3 relatedness (CalcPairwiseDistances, ClusterSamples); CLCbio workbench built phylogenetic trees. A clone was classed as expanded if it had 8 or more unique UMIs, a cutoff based on coefficient-of-variation modelling across technical triplicates. The public sequencing data were trimmed at Q25 with fastp and processed into clonotypes with MiXCR by TCRdb, which kept only in-frame beta chains. Duplicate CDR3 protein sequences are folded into a single record with the most common DNA and genes. TCRdb's processing, not the study's, gives the V and J calls here. The sample table contains tens of thousands of distinct CDR3 sequences; only one count was recorded for less than 15% of them. Around 4.5% of the sample is held by the ten biggest clonotypes.

This clonotype was counted at least ten times. Its recognized antigen is unknown. Nothing much larger sits one base from this clone, and base qualities are not available. The sample's time point label, in plain terms: longitudinal time-point 2. For unsorted PBMC libraries, 2 million PBMCs were used after storage in RNAlater at -80 degrees C until RNA extraction. Peripheral blood was subjected to Ficoll-Hypaque density gradient centrifugation to isolate PBMCs, which were then cryopreserved in liquid nitrogen. This TCR came from a female donor with HTLV-1-associated myelopathy (HAM/TSP). Material for sequencing was PBMCs. Rearrangement joined TRBV28 to TRBJ2-7; the D call is tentative, TRBD1 or TRBD2, as each matches 6 bases. CDR3 reads: CASSSIGGLHTSYEQYF. The DNA reads as follows: TGTGCCAGCAGTTCGATAGGGGGGCTGCATACTTCCTACGAGCAGTACTTC.